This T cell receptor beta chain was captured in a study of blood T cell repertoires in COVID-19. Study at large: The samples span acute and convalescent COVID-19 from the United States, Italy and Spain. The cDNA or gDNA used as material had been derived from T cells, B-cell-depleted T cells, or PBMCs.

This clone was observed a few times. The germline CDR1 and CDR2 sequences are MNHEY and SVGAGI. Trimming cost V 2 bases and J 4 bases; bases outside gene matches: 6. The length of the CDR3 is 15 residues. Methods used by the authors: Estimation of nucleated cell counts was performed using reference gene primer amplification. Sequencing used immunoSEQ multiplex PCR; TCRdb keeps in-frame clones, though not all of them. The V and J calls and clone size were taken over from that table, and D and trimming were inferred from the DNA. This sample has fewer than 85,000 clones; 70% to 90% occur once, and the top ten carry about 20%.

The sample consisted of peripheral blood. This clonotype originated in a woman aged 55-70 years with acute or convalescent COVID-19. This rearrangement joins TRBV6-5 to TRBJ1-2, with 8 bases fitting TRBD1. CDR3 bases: TGTGCCAGCAGTTACAGGGCAGGGGGCGGCTATGGCTACACCTTC. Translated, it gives CASSYRAGGGYGYTF.